The 14 T cell receptor beta chains in this list originate from one sample, sequenced in a study of blood T cell repertoires in COVID-19. Produced via immunoSEQ multiplex PCR; TCRdb's table is partial and in-frame only. This sample has about 26,000 clones, with under 90% found just once. Material: peripheral blood. The origin of the receptors is a human donor in a cohort sampled during active COVID-19.

This clone has more than one count but fewer than ten. The rearrangement uses TRBV3-1 (or the pseudogene TRBV3-2) and TRBJ1-1; D is unresolved. CDR1 LGHDT and CDR2 YNNKEL come from the germline V gene (reference sequence). This CDR3 contains 14 residues. Trimming took 0 bases from V and 4 from J, leaving 9 bases between them. Here the CDR3 DNA reads TGTGCCAGCAGCCAAGAACTGGGCTTCACTGAAGCTTTCTTT. The encoded protein is CASSQELGFTEAFF.

The gene calls are TRBV7-2 and TRBJ2-1, with D possibly TRBD2 on 6 matching bases. The CDR3 totals 15 residues. The ends were cut back, 2 bases at V and 2 bases at J, with 10 bases in the middle. Per germline, CDR1 SGHTA and CDR2 FQGNSA. The DNA of the CDR3 is TGTGCCAGCAGCTTAAGTAGCGGAGCCTACAATGAGCAGTTCTTC. Protein product: CASSLSSGAYNEQFF.

This rearrangement joins TRBV3-1 (or the pseudogene TRBV3-2) to TRBJ2-7; D is undetermined. This CDR3 has 12 residues. Trimming took off 3 bases at V and 3 bases at J, with 6 bases between the two ends. Per the germline V gene, CDR1 is LGHDT and CDR2 is YNNKEL (reference sequence). The CDR3 bases are TGTGCCAGCAGCCAGATCAGCTACGAGCAGTACTTC. This gives the protein CASSQISYEQYF.

Only one count was recorded for this clone. A read error may account for a junction end that differs from germline. The rearrangement joins TRBV3-1 (or the pseudogene TRBV3-2) to TRBJ2-7; D might be TRBD2 (5 bases). The CDR3 consists of 12 residues. Per the germline V gene, CDR1 is LGHDT and CDR2 is YNNKEL (reference sequence). The CDR3 reads CASSQWVGELYF. Here the CDR3 DNA reads TGTGCCAGCAGCCAATGGGTGGGAGAGCTGTACTTC.

The chain employs TRBV6-5 and TRBJ1-5; possibly TRBD1 for D (5 bases). The CDR3 is made up of 14 amino acids. Trimming took off 4 bases at V and 4 bases at J, with 11 bases between the two ends. The V gene's germline CDR1 is MNHEY and CDR2 SVGAGI. CDR3 DNA: TGTGCCAGCAGTTCGTCCGGGGGAAATCAGCCCCAGCATTTT. It specifies CASSSSGGNQPQHF.

The V call is TRBV11-2, the J call TRBJ2-5; D is perhaps TRBD1 (5 bases). There are 15 residues in the CDR3. V was pared by 1 base and J by 5 bases, with 14 bases between. CDR1 is SGHAT and CDR2 is FQNNGV in the germline V gene. CDR3 protein: CASSLATAKEETQYF. The CDR3 nucleotides are TGTGCCAGCAGCTTAGCGACAGCCAAGGAGGAGACCCAGTACTTC.

The J gene is TRBJ1-1, the V gene TRBV3-1 (or the pseudogene TRBV3-2); D perhaps matches TRBD1 (5 bases). CDR1 LGHDT and CDR2 YNNKEL come from the germline V gene (reference sequence). This CDR3 contains 13 residues. V lost 3 bases, J lost 4 bases, and 9 bases lay in between. CDR3 DNA: TGTGCCAGCAGCCACGGGCAGGGCACTGAAGCTTTCTTT. Translating gives CASSHGQGTEAFF.

This clone was seen just once. The J gene is TRBJ1-2, the V gene TRBV6-5; the match to TRBD1 covers 9 bases. The CDR3 has 15 amino acids. Germline lookup yields CDR1 MNHEY and CDR2 SVGAGI. V lost 7 bases, J lost 8 bases, and 14 bases stayed unmatched. CDR3 sequence reads: CASTRTGTGHIGYTF. The DNA of the CDR3 is TGTGCCAGCACCAGGACCGGGACAGGGCATATAGGCTACACCTTC.

This chain links TRBV5-1 with TRBJ2-1, with TRBD1 identical over 8 bases. CDR3 length: 18 residues. Germline V gives CDR1 SGHRS, CDR2 YFSETQ. V shed 2 bases, J shed 3 bases, and the junction held 13 bases outside the gene matches. The CDR3 DNA follows: TGCGCCAGCAGCTTACCCCACCAGGGGGCGGATATCTACAATGAGCAGTTCTTC. Encoded protein: CASSLPHQGADIYNEQFF.

This clone was counted only a few times. The J gene is TRBJ2-2, the V gene TRBV7-9, with 11 bases that match TRBD2. This CDR3 has 18 residues. J gave up 1 base and V 0 bases, and 4 bases lay outside the gene matches. Germline V lookup: CDR1 SEHNR, CDR2 FQNEAQ (reference sequence). The CDR3 sequence is CASSLALGLAGNTGELFF. DNA for the CDR3: TGTGCCAGCAGCTTAGCCCTAGGACTAGCGGGGAACACCGGGGAGCTGTTTTTT.

This clone was seen a single time. V is TRBV6-5 and J is TRBJ1-2; TRBD1 matches at 11 bases. The CDR3 is made up of 15 amino acids. Germline V CDR1 and CDR2: MNHEY, SVGAGI. After removal of 6 bases from V and 7 bases from J, the junction contained 10 bases not matched to a gene. The CDR3 region has the DNA TGTGCCAGCAGATCAACCGGGACAGGGGGTCTTGGCTACACCTTC. Its protein product is CASRSTGTGGLGYTF.

The V gene is TRBV18, the J gene TRBJ2-7; 7 positions match TRBD2. This CDR3 is built from 17 residues. Unmatched junction bases numbered 12, after V lost 1 base and J lost 3 bases. Germline V gene sequence: CDR1 KGHSH, CDR2 LQKENI. In DNA form, the CDR3 reads TGTGCCAGCTCACCACGGTTGGGGGGGGGAGAGAACTACGAGCAGTACTTC. It yields the protein CASSPRLGGGENYEQYF. The whole variable domain, filled in from reference TRBV18 and TRBJ2-7, reads NAGVMQNPRHLVRRRGQEARLRCSPMKGHSHVYWYRQLPEEGLKFMVYLQKENIIDESGMPKERFSAEFPKEGPSILRIQQVVRGDSAAYFCASSPRLGGGENYEQYFGPGTRLTVT.

This clone has a single count. The V gene is TRBV30, the J gene TRBJ1-5, with TRBD1 as a possible D gene (5 bases). The germline gives CDR1 GTSNPN, CDR2 SVGIG (reference sequence). V was shortened by 1 base and J by 1 base, with 11 bases between the two germline ends. The CDR3 spans 15 residues. The CDR3: CAWSDQGLSNQPQHF. CDR3 coding DNA: TGTGCCTGGAGTGACCAGGGCCTGAGCAATCAGCCCCAGCATTTT.

The chain uses TRBV20-1 and TRBJ2-7; TRBD1 aligns across 7 bases. The V and J ends lost 3 bases and 2 bases, in that order; junction bases with no gene match: 13. Germline V lookup: CDR1 DFQATT, CDR2 SNEGSKA (reference sequence). The CDR3 loop spans 16 amino acids. CDR3 sequence reads: CSASLELQGRPYEQYF. CDR3 DNA sequence: TGCAGTGCTAGTCTCGAGTTACAGGGGAGACCCTACGAGCAGTACTTC.